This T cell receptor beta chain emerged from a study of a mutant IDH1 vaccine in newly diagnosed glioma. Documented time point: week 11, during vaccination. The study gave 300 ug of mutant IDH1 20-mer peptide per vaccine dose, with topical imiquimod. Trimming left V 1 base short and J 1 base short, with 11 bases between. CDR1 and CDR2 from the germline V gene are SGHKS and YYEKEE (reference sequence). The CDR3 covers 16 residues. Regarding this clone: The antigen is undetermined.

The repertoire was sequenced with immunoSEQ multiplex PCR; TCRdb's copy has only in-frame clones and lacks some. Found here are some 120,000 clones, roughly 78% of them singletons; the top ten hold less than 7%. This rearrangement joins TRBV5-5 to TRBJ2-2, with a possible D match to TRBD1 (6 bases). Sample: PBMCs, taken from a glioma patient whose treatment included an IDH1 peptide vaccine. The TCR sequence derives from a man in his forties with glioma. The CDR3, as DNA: TGTGCCAGCAGCTTGTTGTGGACAGAGAACACCGGGGAGCTGTTTTTT. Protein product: CASSLLWTENTGELFF.